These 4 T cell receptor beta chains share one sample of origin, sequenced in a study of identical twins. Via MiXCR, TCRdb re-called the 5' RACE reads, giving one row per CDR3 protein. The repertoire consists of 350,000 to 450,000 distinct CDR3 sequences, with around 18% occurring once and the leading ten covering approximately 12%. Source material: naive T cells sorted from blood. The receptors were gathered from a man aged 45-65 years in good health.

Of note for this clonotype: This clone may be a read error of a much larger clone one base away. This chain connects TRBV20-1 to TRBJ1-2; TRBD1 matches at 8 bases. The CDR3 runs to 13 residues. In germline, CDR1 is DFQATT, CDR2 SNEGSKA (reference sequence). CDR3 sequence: CSAPDRVDYCYTF. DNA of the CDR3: TGCAGTGCTCCGGACAGGGTGGACTATTGCTACACCTTC.

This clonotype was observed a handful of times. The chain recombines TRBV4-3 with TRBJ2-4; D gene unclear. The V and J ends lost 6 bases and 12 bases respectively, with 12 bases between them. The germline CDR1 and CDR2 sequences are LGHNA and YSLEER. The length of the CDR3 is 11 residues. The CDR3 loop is CASRQEYPQYF. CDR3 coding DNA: TGCGCCAGCAGGCAGGAGTACCCTCAGTACTTC.

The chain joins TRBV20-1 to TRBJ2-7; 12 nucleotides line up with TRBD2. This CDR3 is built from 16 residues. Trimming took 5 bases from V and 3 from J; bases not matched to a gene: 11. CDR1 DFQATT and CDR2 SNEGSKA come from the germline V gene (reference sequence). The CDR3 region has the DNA TGCAGTGCTCCCCGACTAGCGGGGGAGCGGGGCTACGAGCAGTACTTC. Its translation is CSAPRLAGERGYEQYF.

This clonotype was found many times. CDR3 nucleotides: TGTGCCAGCAGTAACCGGGACAGCTCCTACGAGCAGTACTTC. As protein: CASSNRDSSYEQYF. The chain joins TRBV28 to TRBJ2-7, with 7 bases lining up with TRBD1. With V trimmed by 5 bases and J by 0 bases, 4 bases remained unmatched. The CDR3 covers 14 residues. Germline loops: CDR1 MDHEN, CDR2 SYDVKM. The full variable domain, completed using reference TRBV28 and TRBJ2-7, is DVKVTQSSRYLVKRTGEKVFLECVQDMDHENMFWYRQDPGLGLRLIYFSYDVKMKEKGDIPEGYSVSREKKERFSLILESASTNQTSMYLCASSNRDSSYEQYFGPGTRLTVT.